This T cell receptor (beta chain) is drawn from a study of cytomegalovirus exposure and HLA in healthy donors. Study details: In a previous analysis, 120 million or so unique TCR beta sequences were found from about 190 million T cells. Overall study results and limits: TCR beta sequences reportedly predicted most subjects' HLA-A and HLA-B alleles accurately.

The CDR3 consists of 12 residues. V was clipped by 1 base and J by 7 bases, with 7 bases between them. Germline CDR1 and CDR2: KGHSH and LQKENI. The PCR had 60 Vbeta and 13 Jbeta primers. Only in-frame clones appear in the TCRdb table, and some are missing; sequencing was by immunoSEQ multiplex PCR. The sample consists of 170,000 or so clones, 75% to 85% of them appearing once. As to this clone: The antigen is not known.

The chain is built from TRBV18 and TRBJ2-5; D gene ambiguous. The TCR sequence derives from a man aged 30-40 years in good health and CMV-seropositive. The sample taken for sequencing was PBMCs. The CDR3 is CASSPQIGTQYF. DNA of the CDR3: TGTGCCAGCTCACCACAAATCGGGACCCAGTACTTC.